The next 12 T cell receptor beta chains were all read from a single sample in a study of cytomegalovirus exposure and HLA in healthy donors. PCR involved 60 Vbeta and 13 Jbeta primers. TCRdb's table, derived via immunoSEQ multiplex PCR, lists solely in-frame clones and lacks some. The sample has some 190,000 clones, 75% to 90% seen once. The material sequenced was PBMCs. The receptors here all came from a girl aged 10 to 17 in good health and CMV-seropositive.

This chain uses TRBV7-2 with TRBJ2-3; perhaps TRBD1 as D (5 bases). This CDR3 has 12 residues. Germline lookup yields CDR1 SGHTA and CDR2 FQGNSA. The V gene lost 7 bases and the J gene lost 10 bases, with 15 bases spanning the gap. The CDR3, as DNA: TGTGCCAGCATACCTTCAGGGAACGCGCAGTATTTT. Translating gives CASIPSGNAQYF.

The chain uses TRBV10-1 and TRBJ2-3, with D maybe TRBD1 (5 bases). V dropped 4 bases and J dropped 7 bases, with 9 bases sitting between them. This CDR3 comprises 12 residues. CDR1 is WNHNN, CDR2 SYGVQD, per germline (reference sequence). The DNA of the CDR3 is TGCGCCAGCAGTGGACAGCCCAATACGCAGTATTTT. It translates to CASSGQPNTQYF.

This chain links TRBV29-1 with TRBJ2-7, with 10 bases matching TRBD1. The CDR3 has 12 residues. With 4 bases clipped from V and 5 bases from J, the junction kept 2 bases outside the gene matches. Germline V lookup: CDR1 SQVTM, CDR2 ANQGSEA. The CDR3 is CSVGQGANEQYF. The CDR3 region has the DNA TGCAGCGTTGGACAGGGGGCCAACGAGCAGTACTTC.

The CDR3 sequence is CSQTSGSSDEQFF. DNA for the CDR3: TGCAGCCAGACTAGCGGGTCCAGCGATGAGCAGTTCTTC. V usage is TRBV29-1 and J usage is TRBJ2-1, with 10 nucleotides matching TRBD2. Per germline, CDR1 SQVTM and CDR2 ANQGSEA. This CDR3 has 13 residues. After removal of 8 bases from V and 8 bases from J, the junction contained 9 bases not matched to a gene.

The chain employs TRBV27 and TRBJ1-2, with a tentative D call TRBD1 (6 bases). Germline CDR1 MNHEY, CDR2 SMNVEV (reference sequence). This CDR3 region has 16 residues. V was trimmed by 2 bases and J by 3 bases, leaving 16 bases between them. CDR3 bases: TGTGCCAGCAGTTTAAGGGCCCGGGGGGCTGACTATGGCTACACCTTC. Its protein product is CASSLRARGADYGYTF.

This clone appeared a single time. This chain joins TRBV19 and TRBJ1-1; maybe TRBD1 (5 bases). The length of the CDR3 is 14 residues. V was shortened by 6 bases and J by 0 bases, with 11 bases between the two germline ends. Per the germline V gene, CDR1 is LNHDA and CDR2 is SQIVND (reference sequence). The CDR3 nucleotides are TGTGCCAGTAGAGATTCGGGGGTGAACACTGAAGCTTTCTTT. Translating it yields CASRDSGVNTEAFF.

This clone was seen a few times. The chain recombines TRBV5-6 with TRBJ2-1, with 7 nucleotides matching TRBD1. V lost 8 bases to trimming and J lost 4 bases; unmatched junction nucleotides: 9. Germline assignment: CDR1 SGHDT and CDR2 YYEEEE. This CDR3 comprises 14 residues. The CDR3 region is CASRQGIVYNEQFF. The CDR3 DNA sequence: TGTGCCAGTCGACAGGGAATAGTATACAATGAGCAGTTCTTC.

The chain links TRBV27 to TRBJ1-1, with TRBD1 as a possible D gene (5 bases). CDR1 is MNHEY and CDR2 is SMNVEV in the germline V gene (reference sequence). This CDR3 spans 18 amino acids. The ends were cut back, 3 bases at V and 0 bases at J, with 20 bases in the middle. In DNA, the CDR3 is TGTGCCAGCAGTTTGATTGGGGAGGGGATCGGGATGAACACTGAAGCTTTCTTT. Translated, it gives CASSLIGEGIGMNTEAFF.

The chain joins TRBV15 to TRBJ1-1; no firm D call. V lost 1 base to trimming and J lost 0 bases, with 6 bases between them. Germline V lookup: CDR1 LNHNV, CDR2 YYDKDF (reference sequence). This CDR3 spans 14 amino acids. The CDR3 loop is CATSRARLNTEAFF. CDR3 DNA sequence: TGTGCCACCAGCAGAGCCAGGTTGAACACTGAAGCTTTCTTT.

This chain uses TRBV25-1 with TRBJ2-1; 7 bases are a match to TRBD2. J lost 0 bases, V lost 3 bases, and 5 bases had no gene match. The CDR3 length is 16 residues. Germline CDR1 and CDR2: MGHDK and SYGVNS. CDR3 DNA: TGTGCCAGCAGTGATCCTAGCGGCCACTCCTACAATGAGCAGTTCTTC. Translating it yields CASSDPSGHSYNEQFF.

V and J are TRBV4-2 and TRBJ1-1; 7 bases are shared with TRBD1. Per the germline V gene, CDR1 is LGHNA and CDR2 is YNFKEQ. Unmatched junction bases numbered 6, after V lost 5 bases and J lost 6 bases. CDR3 length: 13 residues. The CDR3 region has the DNA TGTGCCAGCAGCGGGCAGGGGGTAGCTGAAGCTTTCTTT. Its translation: CASSGQGVAEAFF.

The V and J genes are TRBV6-5 and TRBJ2-1; maybe TRBD2 (6 bases). Between the trimmed V and J ends, which lost 4 bases and 0 bases, there was a span of 10 bases. The CDR3 is made up of 15 amino acids. CDR1 is MNHEY, CDR2 SVGAGI, per germline. Here the CDR3 DNA reads TGTGCCAGCAGTTCCAGCGGGCGCTCCTACAATGAGCAGTTCTTC. It translates to CASSSSGRSYNEQFF.